The present entry profiles one T cell receptor beta chain with its context. This clone's antigen is unknown. No base qualities exist here, and no much larger clone lies one base off it. From the germline V gene, CDR1 is SNHLY and CDR2 is FYNNEI. Trimming takes 6 bases off V and 7 bases off J; junction bases not matched to a gene: 11. From its cysteine to its phenylalanine, the CDR3 spans 15 amino acids. Only the CDR3 part of the read is kept: 45 bases, read in frame from the first base. The data originate from a study of T cells in localized non-small cell lung cancer (dated by TCRdb to between 2020 and 2021). General notes on the study: T cell repertoires of more than 200 early-stage NSCLC patients were analyzed, with tumors being compared against uninvolved tumor-adjacent lungs. The cohort comprised roughly 240 treatment-naïve NSCLC patients with resected, localized lung tumors. The mean age of the NSCLC patients was roughly 70 years, with 130 or so men and 100 to 110 women. Study-wide findings and limitations: Longer overall survival was associated with higher blood T cell density, whereas shorter survival was associated with higher adjacent-lung clonality. A median of 57 of the top 100 tumor clones turned up in the paired uninvolved adjacent lung, and some 27 of those clones also ranked among the top 100 of that same adjacent lung. Because the study design was exploratory, TCR variables were selected using unadjusted p-values without false-discovery rate correction. Because multi-region tumor sequencing was not performed, intratumor heterogeneity could not be ruled out. Uninvolved tumor-adjacent lung showed the highest T cell clonality, higher than tumor, which suggests more focused antigenic responses in the uninvolved tumor-adjacent lung.

TCR beta CDR3 regions were sequenced from DNA using the immunoSEQ Assay. Per the authors' processing: T cell density was computed as TCR beta template counts normalized to usable DNA estimated by amplifying housekeeping genes. Using the preseqR package, richness was estimated by extrapolating to 120,000 templates for tissue samples and 400,000 templates for PBMC samples. Clonality was calculated as one minus Pielou's evenness. Tissue-enriched TCRs were identified through differential abundance testing performed on productive amino-acid clonotypes, with a minimum total count of 5 and an alpha of 0.1. The Jaccard Index and the Morisita Overlap Index were used to quantify repertoire overlap between compartments. GLIPH grouped TCR beta CDR3s together with public tetramer-defined viral CDR3s, and a viral motif had to include at least three viral sequences and show V-gene enrichment. TCRdb took over this immuneACCESS table, retaining in-frame rearrangements with V and J assigned. Such tables are incomplete; in checked studies, under half of the missing clones stem from an unresolved V gene, and the remainder is unexplained. The V and J calls and the clone size are those of that table, but D and trimming were determined from the DNA. A total of 30,000 to 35,000 clones appear in this sample, almost 90% of them only once. The ten largest clonotypes hold less than 5% of the sample.

At diagnosis, peripheral blood, uninvolved tumor-adjacent lung and tumor were collected and were preserved as a mix of fresh-frozen and FFPE material. Blood samples were analyzed as peripheral blood mononuclear cells for TCR repertoire profiling. This TCR was sampled from a woman aged 40-70 years with stage I lung adenocarcinoma. This chain joins TRBV2 to TRBJ2-4, with 8 central nucleotides matching TRBD2. The sample consisted of peripheral blood, taken before any cancer treatment. Here the CDR3 is given as CASRDPGTGGNIQYF. The DNA sequence is given as TGTGCCAGCAGGGACCCCGGGACGGGGGGGAACATTCAGTACTTC.